This passage covers 31 T cell receptor beta chains from one sample sequenced in a study of identical twins (dated by TCRdb to the mid-2010s). Library preparation was by 5' RACE. TCRdb names Illumina HiSeq 2000 as the instrument used. TCRdb passed the public sequencing reads through fastp at Q25 and MiXCR, retaining productive beta sequences. Each record represents a unique CDR3 protein, reported with the most common genes and DNA among its rows. This sample comprises around 1.7 million distinct CDR3 sequences, around 29% of them detected only once. The ten most abundant clones make up around 0.25% of the sample. The sequenced sample was cord blood. The receptors come from a newborn girl in good health.

The chain recombines TRBV19 with TRBJ2-1, with 9 nucleotides matching TRBD2. The CDR3 is 16 amino acids. Germline CDR1 is LNHDA and CDR2 is SQIVND (reference sequence). The junction had 13 bases not matched to a gene; V was cut back by 4 bases and J by 9 bases. The DNA for the CDR3 is TGTGCCAGTAGTAAGAGCCCTCGCGGGGGGGATACTGAGCAGTTCTTC. This codes for CASSKSPRGGDTEQFF.

The rearrangement joins TRBV29-1 to TRBJ2-3, with D maybe TRBD1 (6 bases). V dropped 7 bases and J dropped 3 bases, with 17 bases sitting between them. CDR1 SQVTM and CDR2 ANQGSEA come from the germline V gene. This CDR3 is 14 amino acids long. CDR3 nucleotides: TGCAGCGCCGGGGTGAGGGGGACGACAGATACGCAGTATTTT. Translated: CSAGVRGTTDTQYF.

The chain has TRBV11-2 and TRBJ2-7; D not certain. The V end lost 3 bases, the J end lost 3 bases, and 12 bases lay between the germline ends. The CDR3 runs to 14 residues. Germline CDR1 SGHAT, CDR2 FQNNGV. CDR3 residues: CASSLVQTLYEQYF. The CDR3 coding sequence is TGTGCCAGCAGCTTGGTTCAGACCCTCTACGAGCAGTACTTC.

This clonotype has a handful of counts. CDR3 loop: CASSLGPGEINNEQFF. The CDR3 DNA reads as TGTGCCAGCAGCTTGGGACCGGGGGAAATCAACAATGAGCAGTTCTTC. The chain uses TRBV5-4 and TRBJ2-1; D is perhaps TRBD2 (6 bases). Per the germline V gene, CDR1 is SGHNT and CDR2 is YYREEE (reference sequence). This CDR3 has 16 residues. V shed 0 bases and J shed 5 bases, with 15 bases lying between them.

This clonotype has just a few counts. V and J are TRBV27 and TRBJ1-2; D possibly corresponds to TRBD1 (6 bases). This CDR3 is built from 16 residues. Germline CDR1 MNHEY, CDR2 SMNVEV (reference sequence). V was cut by 5 bases and J by 4 bases, with 20 bases left in between. DNA for the CDR3: TGTGCCAGCAGTGCCCTCGGGACACTTAGGGGCTATGGCTACACCTTC. Its protein product is CASSALGTLRGYGYTF.

There are many counts of this clonotype. The V gene is TRBV2, the J gene TRBJ2-1; unclear D gene. Germline V lookup: CDR1 SNHLY, CDR2 FYNNEI. The CDR3 loop spans 11 amino acids. Trimming took off 7 bases at V and 4 bases at J, with 5 bases between the two ends. CDR3 loop: CASTEYNEQFF. The CDR3 DNA follows: TGTGCCAGCACAGAGTACAATGAGCAGTTCTTC.

This chain uses TRBV6-6 with TRBJ2-7; TRBD1 matches at 7 bases. V lost 8 bases and J lost 2; bases outside the gene matches: 6. The CDR3 spans 13 residues. The germline gives CDR1 MNHNY, CDR2 SVGAGI (reference sequence). In nucleotides, the CDR3 is TGTGCCAGCGAGGACAGGAGCCCCTACGAGCAGTACTTC. Translation gives CASEDRSPYEQYF.

The J gene is TRBJ1-1, the V gene TRBV6-6, with D tentatively TRBD1 (6 bases). The CDR3 has 14 amino acids. Between the trimmed V and J ends, which lost 6 bases and 3 bases, there was a span of 14 bases. Per the germline V gene, CDR1 is MNHNY and CDR2 is SVGAGI (reference sequence). The CDR3, as DNA: TGTGCCAGCAGCGATCAGGGGTATGACACTGAAGCTTTCTTT. As protein: CASSDQGYDTEAFF.

In its sample, this clonotype was seen once. A much larger clone differs by one base, so this may be a read error. The rearrangement uses TRBV27 and TRBJ2-7; the match to TRBD2 covers 13 bases. Germline loops: CDR1 MNHEY, CDR2 SMNVEV (reference sequence). CDR3 length equals 17 residues. CDR3 sequence: CASRTWTSGRSSYERYF. CDR3 DNA sequence: TGTGCCAGCAGAACCTGGACTAGCGGGAGAAGCTCCTACGAGCGGTACTTC.

V usage is TRBV10-2 and J usage is TRBJ2-7; tentative D call: TRBD2 (6 bases). The V gene lost 11 bases and the J gene lost 7 bases, with 21 bases spanning the gap. Per the germline V gene, CDR1 is WSHSY and CDR2 is SAAADI. CDR3 length: 13 amino acids. The CDR3 loop is CASEGVAYNEQYF. The CDR3 region has the DNA TGCGCCTCGGAGGGCGTGGCCTACAATGAGCAGTACTTC.

J is TRBJ2-1 and V is TRBV20-1; a weak D match, TRBD2 (6 bases). The CDR3 sequence is 14 residues long. Germline V gene sequence: CDR1 DFQATT, CDR2 SNEGSKA (reference sequence). V gave up 5 bases and J gave up 5 bases, with 16 bases separating them. The CDR3: CSAQGTGGDNEQFF. The DNA for the CDR3 is TGCAGTGCTCAAGGTACCGGGGGAGACAATGAGCAGTTCTTC.

CDR3 sequence: CASSQTVSSYNEQYF. CDR3 nucleotides: TGTGCCAGCAGTCAAACGGTATCGTCCTACAATGAGCAGTACTTC. The gene calls are TRBV25-1 and TRBJ2-7; D unclear. The CDR3 is 15 residues long. From germline, CDR1 is MGHDK and CDR2 SYGVNS. Between the trimmed V and J ends, which lost 5 bases and 7 bases, there was a span of 21 bases.

This sequence joins TRBV12-3 or TRBV12-4 and TRBJ2-5; D unclear. The J call may be faulty, since TRBJ2-7 better matches the DNA end. This CDR3 region has 15 residues. CDR3 sequence reads: CASSPSPAPDYEQYF. The CDR3, as DNA: TGTGCCAGCAGTCCTAGTCCCGCTCCTGACTACGAGCAGTACTTC.

The V and J genes are TRBV6-2 or TRBV6-3 and TRBJ2-7; D gene ambiguous. Near its end, the DNA agrees better with TRBJ2-1, so the J call may be wrong. Germline V gene data show CDR1 as MNHEY and CDR2 as SVGEGT. This CDR3 contains 11 residues. Here the CDR3 DNA reads TGTGCCAGCAGTTACCCAGAGACCCAGTTCTTC. Its protein product is CASSYPETQFF.

Details on this clonotype: One end of the junction varies from germline; a read error may be responsible. The chain has TRBV4-2 and TRBJ2-7; D gene unclear. The tail of the sequence fits TRBJ2-5 better, so the J call may be wrong. The CDR3 contains 15 residues. Germline CDR1 LGHNA, CDR2 YNFKEQ. The CDR3 reads CASSQDRLAQGTQYF. Here the CDR3 DNA reads TGTGCCAGCAGCCAAGATCGTCTCGCTCAAGGGACCCAGTACTTC.

Concerning this clonotype: One end of the junction does not line up with germline, which may come from a read error. The V and J genes are TRBV5-1 and TRBJ1-2; D gene uncertain. The CDR3 loop spans 12 amino acids. Germline loops: CDR1 SGHRS, CDR2 YFSETQ. CDR3 bases: TGCGCCAGCAACTTGACTAACTATGGCTACACCTTC. This gives the protein CASNLTNYGYTF.

The V call is TRBV11-2, the J call TRBJ2-7; D unclear. The ends were cut back, 5 bases at V and 7 bases at J, with 12 bases in the middle. Germline loops: CDR1 SGHAT, CDR2 FQNNGV. The CDR3 runs to 12 residues. The CDR3, as DNA: TGTGCCAGCAGCCCGCAGCTCCATGAGCAGTACTTC. Its translation is CASSPQLHEQYF.

The chain joins TRBV10-3 to TRBJ1-1, with a possible D match to TRBD1 (5 bases). This CDR3 contains 14 residues. V was pared by 6 bases and J by 0 bases, with 11 bases between. Germline V CDR1 and CDR2: ENHRY, SYGVKD. The CDR3 spells CAIREGRMNTEAFF. The DNA for the CDR3 is TGTGCCATCAGGGAGGGACGTATGAACACTGAAGCTTTCTTT.

This clonotype was found a few times. The chain links TRBV2 to TRBJ2-3; 9 nucleotides line up with TRBD2. The CDR3 totals 16 residues. J was trimmed by 4 bases and V by 2 bases; bases with no gene match: 7. Germline V lookup: CDR1 SNHLY, CDR2 FYNNEI. The CDR3 DNA reads as TGTGCCAGCAGTGAAAGGGCTAGCGGGGCCGCAGATACGCAGTATTTT. Its translation is CASSERASGAADTQYF.

This clonotype was counted only a few times. The chain combines TRBV2 with TRBJ2-1; perhaps TRBD2 as D (5 bases). Deletions cut 6 bases from V and 0 bases from J, with 9 bases between. CDR1 is SNHLY, CDR2 FYNNEI, per germline. This CDR3 spans 14 amino acids. CDR3 DNA: TGTGCCAGCAGGACCCGGGACTCCTACAATGAGCAGTTCTTC. It is translated as CASRTRDSYNEQFF.

This clonotype was seen many times. This sequence joins TRBV6-6 and TRBJ2-4; D not certain. TRBJ2-7 explains the end of the DNA better; the J call may be wrong. This CDR3 contains 13 residues. CDR1 is MNHNY and CDR2 is SVGAGI in the germline V gene (reference sequence). The chain's CDR3 is CASSYGPTYEQYF. The CDR3 nucleotides are TGTGCCAGCAGTTACGGTCCTACATACGAGCAGTACTTC.

The chain employs TRBV5-1 and TRBJ2-7; 8 bases fit TRBD2. The CDR3 sequence is 15 residues long. Germline CDR1 reads SGHRS; CDR2 reads YFSETQ. Losses at the gene ends were 1 base for V and 7 bases for J; bases not matched to a gene: 10. Here the CDR3 DNA reads TGCGCCAGCAGCTTGACGGGACTAGGAAACAATGAGCAGTACTTC. It encodes CASSLTGLGNNEQYF.

This clonotype appeared a single time. One end of the junction is discordant with germline, which a read error may explain. This chain joins TRBV4-1 and TRBJ1-1, with 9 bases fitting TRBD1. Looked up from germline, CDR1 is MGHRA and CDR2 is YSYEKL. This CDR3 contains 18 residues. This chain's CDR3 is CASGQARLLGTGRTEAFF. The CDR3, as DNA: TGCGCCAGCGGCCAAGCCCGATTGTTAGGGACAGGGCGTACTGAAGCTTTCTTT.

V is TRBV2 and J is TRBJ2-4; possible D gene TRBD2, 5 bases. Trimming removed 4 bases from V and 8 bases from J, with 12 bases in between. CDR1 and CDR2 (germline): SNHLY, FYNNEI. This CDR3 has 13 residues. In DNA, the CDR3 is TGTGCCAGCAGTGGTCGGGGTACGGACATTCAGTACTTC. It yields the protein CASSGRGTDIQYF. Full variable domain (rest looked up from reference TRBV2 and TRBJ2-4): EPEVTQTPSHQVTQMGQEVILRCVPISNHLYFYWYRQILGQKVEFLVSFYNNEISEKSEIFDDQFSVERPDGSNFTLKIRSTKLEDSAMYFCASSGRGTDIQYFGAGTRLSVL.

This chain links TRBV20-1 with TRBJ2-1; TRBD1 might be the D (6 bases). CDR3 size: 11 residues. CDR1 is DFQATT, CDR2 SNEGSKA, per germline (reference sequence). V lost 7 bases and J lost 8, with 12 bases in between. The CDR3 loop is CSGWTAYEQFF. The CDR3 DNA reads as TGCAGTGGGTGGACAGCGTATGAGCAGTTCTTC.

The chain carries TRBV20-1 and TRBJ2-5, with 8 bases aligning to TRBD1. The J call may be in error: the DNA end matches TRBJ2-7 better. Germline V gene data show CDR1 as DFQATT and CDR2 as SNEGSKA (reference sequence). This CDR3 is built from 15 residues. CDR3 amino acids: CSARATGTGWVEQYF. CDR3 sequence (DNA): TGCAGTGCTAGGGCTACCGGGACAGGATGGGTCGAGCAGTACTTC.

The chain employs TRBV7-8 and TRBJ1-2; no definite D call. CDR3 length equals 16 residues. V was shortened by 1 base and J by 0 bases, with 12 bases between the two germline ends. Germline CDR1 is SGHVS and CDR2 is FQNEAQ. The CDR3 nucleotides read TGTGCCAGCAGCTTAGTATTAGCAGGAACTAACTATGGCTACACCTTC. Amino acids: CASSLVLAGTNYGYTF.

This clonotype has a handful of counts. CDR3 loop: CSARDGDRGGFYEQYF. The CDR3, as DNA: TGCAGTGCTAGAGATGGGGACAGGGGGGGTTTCTACGAGCAGTACTTC. The chain carries TRBV20-1 and TRBJ2-7; 11 nucleotides line up with TRBD1. Germline trimming cut 0 bases from V and 3 bases from J; bases unmatched to any gene: 7. The germline CDR1 and CDR2 sequences are DFQATT and SNEGSKA (reference sequence). The CDR3 totals 16 residues.

V and J are TRBV21-1 and TRBJ2-5; TRBD2, the table's D call, was not compared with the DNA. TRBV21-1 is listed as a pseudogene. The CDR3 totals 16 residues. The CDR3 spells CASRTTSGGEKETQYF. CDR3 bases: TGTGCCAGCAGGACCACTAGCGGGGGAGAAAAAGAGACCCAGTACTTC.

The rearrangement links TRBV2 to TRBJ1-5; D ambiguous. CDR3 length: 12 residues. CDR1 SNHLY and CDR2 FYNNEI come from the germline V gene. V lost 3 bases to trimming and J lost 7 bases, with 7 bases between them. CDR3 protein: CASSDTGQPQHF. CDR3 DNA: TGTGCCAGCAGTGACACGGGGCAGCCCCAGCATTTT.

V is TRBV20-1 and J is TRBJ1-2; D perhaps matches TRBD1 (5 bases). The V end was cut by 4 bases, the J end by 1 base, with 10 bases between. There are 13 residues in the CDR3. Germline CDR1 and CDR2: DFQATT and SNEGSKA (reference sequence). In DNA, the CDR3 is TGCAGTGCTACCGACAGCCTTAACTATGGCTACACCTTC. It encodes CSATDSLNYGYTF.